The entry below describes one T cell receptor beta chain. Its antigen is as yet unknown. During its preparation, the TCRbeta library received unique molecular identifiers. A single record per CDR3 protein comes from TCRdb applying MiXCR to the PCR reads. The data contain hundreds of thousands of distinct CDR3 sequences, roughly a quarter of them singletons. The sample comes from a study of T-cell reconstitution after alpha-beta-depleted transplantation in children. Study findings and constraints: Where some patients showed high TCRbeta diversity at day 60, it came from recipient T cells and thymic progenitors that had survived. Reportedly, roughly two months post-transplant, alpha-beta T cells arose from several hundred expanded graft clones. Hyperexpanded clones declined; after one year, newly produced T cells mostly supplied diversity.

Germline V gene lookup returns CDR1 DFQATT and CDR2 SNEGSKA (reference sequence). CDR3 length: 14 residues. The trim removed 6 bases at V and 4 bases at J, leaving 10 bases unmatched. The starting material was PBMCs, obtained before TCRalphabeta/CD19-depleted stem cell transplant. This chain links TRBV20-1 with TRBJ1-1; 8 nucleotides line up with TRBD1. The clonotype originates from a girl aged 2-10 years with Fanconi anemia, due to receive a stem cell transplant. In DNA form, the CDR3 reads TGCAGTGCCCTTCACCTGACAGGGGTCACTGAAGCTTTCTTT. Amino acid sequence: CSALHLTGVTEAFF.